The 5 T cell receptor beta chains presented below share a single source sample, sequenced in a study of T cell repertoires in cytomegalovirus infection. One entry per CDR3 protein, called by TCRdb with MiXCR from the reads. The sample contains about 830,000 distinct CDR3 sequences, around a third of which appear only once. Their antigen targets remain unknown. The input for sequencing was cultured CD8+ T cells from PBMCs, taken from culture after CMV antigen stimulation. The receptors stem from a human donor in good health (CMV status not recorded). Some clones in this sample may be carry-over from other donors' samples.

There are many counts of this clonotype. Its ends do not fully match the called genes, so a read error is possible. The V gene is TRBV7-7, the J gene TRBJ2-3; 7 positions match TRBD2. The CDR3 covers 15 residues. CDR1 and CDR2 (germline): SSHAT, FNYEAQ (reference sequence). The CDR3 loop reads CASSSSTGTTYTQYF. CDR3 coding DNA: TGTGCTAGCAGCTCTAGTACTGGGACTACTTATACGCAGTATTTT.

This clonotype was counted only a few times. The V gene is TRBV27, the J gene TRBJ2-5, with D possibly called TRBD1 or TRBD2 (7 bases each). Germline CDR1 MNHEY, CDR2 SMNVEV (reference sequence). Trimming cost V 4 bases and J 1 base, with 16 bases left between them. The CDR3 sequence is 16 residues long. The CDR3 DNA is TGTGCCAGCAGTTCCCAGGGGGGGGGCGTCCAAGAGACCCAGTACTTC. Translating it yields CASSSQGGGVQETQYF.

This sequence joins TRBV6-1 and TRBJ1-5, with D unclear. Trimming pared 6 bases from V and 0 bases from J, leaving 12 bases between. Germline V gene sequence: CDR1 MNHNS, CDR2 SASEGT. The CDR3 is made up of 15 amino acids. The CDR3 DNA sequence: TGTGCCAGCAGCGCCCGGGGTTATAGCAATCAGCCCCAGCATTTT. Protein sequence: CASSARGYSNQPQHF.

The chain has TRBV5-8 and TRBJ2-1; weak D call: TRBD2 (5 bases). The CDR3 extends over 16 amino acids. CDR1 SGHTS and CDR2 YDEGEE come from the germline V gene. Trimming removed 4 bases at V and 8 bases at J, with 22 bases between. The CDR3 loop reads CASSGLPGRTFDEQFF. CDR3 DNA sequence: TGTGCCAGCAGCGGACTTCCCGGACGAACTTTTGATGAGCAGTTCTTC.

This chain joins TRBV4-2 and TRBJ2-2, with 7 nucleotides matching TRBD1. V trimming: 3 bases; J trimming: 4 bases; junction bases outside the gene matches: 11. The CDR3 totals 17 residues. Per germline, CDR1 LGHNA and CDR2 YNFKEQ. CDR3 DNA: TGTGCCAGCAGCCAGTTAACCGGACAGGTGGTCACCGGGGAGCTGTTTTTT. It encodes CASSQLTGQVVTGELFF.